The 15 T cell receptor beta chains below were found in one sample sequenced in a study of blood T cells in healthy people across ages. PCR was performed a second time for about 7 to 11 cycles using a sample-barcoded 5' primer and a J-beta primer mix. One entry per CDR3 protein, called by TCRdb with MiXCR from the 5' RACE reads. Counted here are about 1.8 million distinct CDR3 sequences, approximately 50% occurring once; the ten biggest clones make up about 2.1%. The material sequenced was blood. These receptors all come from a woman in her 40s in good health.

V gene TRBV29-1 combines with J gene TRBJ1-1, with 7 bases that match TRBD1. V lost 7 bases to trimming and J lost 5 bases; unmatched junction nucleotides: 13. The germline V gene has CDR1 SQVTM and CDR2 ANQGSEA. The CDR3 extends over 14 amino acids. For the CDR3, the DNA is TGCAGCGCTCAGTCACGACAGGGAGGGACTGAAGCTTTCTTT. Protein: CSAQSRQGGTEAFF.

This clonotype showed up just a few times. The gene calls are TRBV18 and TRBJ1-2; no clear D. CDR1 KGHSH and CDR2 LQKENI come from the germline V gene. V shed 8 bases and J shed 1 base, with 14 bases lying between them. The CDR3 spans 14 residues. CDR3 loop: CASTEGTRNYGYTF. CDR3 in DNA: TGTGCCAGCACCGAGGGAACCCGTAACTATGGCTACACCTTC. The full variable domain, with the rest looked up from reference TRBV18 and TRBJ1-2, is NAGVMQNPRHLVRRRGQEARLRCSPMKGHSHVYWYRQLPEEGLKFMVYLQKENIIDESGMPKERFSAEFPKEGPSILRIQQVVRGDSAAYFCASTEGTRNYGYTFGSGTRLTVV.

The sample holds one count of this clonotype. The germline gene is not matched at one end of the junction; a read error may be the cause. The chain carries TRBV2 and TRBJ2-4, with TRBD1 identical over 11 bases. The CDR3 runs 15 residues. Germline V CDR1 and CDR2: SNHLY, FYNNEI. CDR3 DNA: TGTGCCGGCAGTGGGACAGGGGGGACCAAAAACATTCAGTACTTC. It yields the protein CAGSGTGGTKNIQYF.

This clonotype was observed once. The rearrangement links TRBV7-2 to TRBJ1-6, with a possible D match to TRBD1 (6 bases). V gave up 3 bases and J gave up 8 bases, with 11 bases separating them. The V gene's germline CDR1 is SGHTA and CDR2 FQGNSA. The CDR3 sequence is 14 residues long. CDR3 DNA: TGTGCCAGCAGCTTCCAGGGGTTTGATTCACCCCTCCACTTT. This sequence encodes CASSFQGFDSPLHF. Using reference TRBV7-2 and TRBJ1-6 for the parts outside the CDR3, the full variable domain is GAGVSQSPSNKVTEKGKDVELRCDPISGHTALYWYRQSLGQGLEFLIYFQGNSAPDKSGLPSDRFSAERTGGSVSTLTIQRTQQEDSAVYLCASSFQGFDSPLHFGNGTRLTVT.

The chain employs TRBV6-2 or TRBV6-3 and TRBJ2-3; 8 nucleotides align to TRBD2. Germline V gives CDR1 MNHEY, CDR2 SVGEGT. Losses at the gene ends were 7 bases for V and 1 base for J; bases not matched to a gene: 7. The CDR3 covers 15 residues. Here the CDR3 DNA reads TGTGCCAGCATTAATCGAGCGGGGGGCACAGATACGCAGTATTTT. Residues: CASINRAGGTDTQYF.

This chain uses TRBV7-2 with TRBJ2-1; D is perhaps TRBD1 (6 bases). CDR1 and CDR2 (germline): SGHTA, FQGNSA. CDR3 length equals 16 residues. The V gene lost 6 bases and the J gene lost 9 bases, with 24 bases spanning the gap. Here the CDR3 reads CASRGRGQNLIGEQFF. The CDR3 nucleotides are TGTGCCAGCAGGGGTAGAGGACAGAATCTTATAGGTGAGCAGTTCTTC.

This clonotype occurred a few times. This chain uses TRBV5-1 with TRBJ1-6, with no clear D. Germline V gene lookup returns CDR1 SGHRS and CDR2 YFSETQ. CDR3 length: 14 amino acids. Deletions cut 0 bases from V and 5 bases from J, with 6 bases between. The CDR3 region is CASSLAPNNSPLHF. CDR3 nucleotides: TGCGCCAGCAGCTTGGCTCCCAATAATTCACCCCTCCACTTT.

The chain employs TRBV6-5 and TRBJ1-5; 9 positions agree with TRBD1. CDR1 is MNHEY, CDR2 SVGAGI, per germline. The CDR3 totals 13 residues. The V and J ends lost 8 bases and 4 bases, in that order; junction bases with no gene match: 3. The DNA for the CDR3 is TGTGCCAGCTGGGGACAGGGAAATCAGCCCCAGCATTTT. This encodes CASWGQGNQPQHF.

On this clonotype: At one of its ends the junction is not consistent with the germline gene, which may arise from a read error. CDR3 loop: CASSLQTGYQETQYF. For the CDR3, the DNA is TGTGCTAGCAGCTTGCAGACAGGGTATCAAGAGACCCAGTACTTC. The chain combines TRBV7-2 with TRBJ2-5; 7 bases line up with TRBD1. Germline V lookup: CDR1 SGHTA, CDR2 FQGNSA. The CDR3 is 15 amino acids. Full variable domain (missing parts from reference TRBV7-2 and TRBJ2-5): GAGVSQSPSNKVTEKGKDVELRCDPISGHTALYWYRQSLGQGLEFLIYFQGNSAPDKSGLPSDRFSAERTGGSVSTLTIQRTQQEDSAVYLCASSLQTGYQETQYFGPGTRLLVL.

This chain uses TRBV5-6 with TRBJ1-2, with 8 bases lining up with TRBD1. This CDR3 is built from 16 residues. Per germline, CDR1 SGHDT and CDR2 YYEEEE. After removal of 4 bases from V and 4 bases from J, the junction contained 12 bases not matched to a gene. The CDR3 nucleotides are TGTGCCAGCAGCCAGGACAGGGTGACTTGGGGCTATGGCTACACCTTC. This codes for CASSQDRVTWGYGYTF.

This clonotype was observed many times. This chain connects TRBV20-1 to TRBJ1-6, with TRBD1 matching 9 bases. The CDR3 covers 13 residues. J was trimmed by 10 bases and V by 6 bases; bases with no gene match: 7. Germline V gives CDR1 DFQATT, CDR2 SNEGSKA (reference sequence). The CDR3 sequence is CSARDREVSPLHF. The DNA for the CDR3 is TGCAGTGCCCGGGACAGGGAGGTATCACCCCTCCACTTT.

The chain links TRBV20-1 to TRBJ2-4; tentative D call: TRBD2 (6 bases). Germline values: CDR1 DFQATT, CDR2 SNEGSKA (reference sequence). Trimming shortened V by 7 bases and J by 0 bases, and 13 bases separated the two germline ends. The CDR3 is 14 residues long. The CDR3 bases are TGCAGTGTGTCGGGGGAACTAGCCAAAAACATTCAGTACTTC. Its translation is CSVSGELAKNIQYF.

This clonotype turned up a few times. Written as DNA, the CDR3 is TGTGCCAGCAGCTTGGGGGCCACAGGGTTTTCTTCTGGAGAGACCCAGTACTTC. It yields the protein CASSLGATGFSSGETQYF. J is TRBJ2-5 and V is TRBV5-5; perhaps TRBD1 as D (6 bases). The CDR3 consists of 18 residues. The germline V and J ends were trimmed by 0 bases and 4 bases, with 22 bases remaining between them. Germline CDR1 SGHKS, CDR2 YYEKEE (reference sequence).

This clonotype was seen a handful of times. The V call is TRBV2, the J call TRBJ2-1; D remains ambiguous. Per germline, CDR1 SNHLY and CDR2 FYNNEI. CDR3 size: 13 residues. Deletions cut 3 bases from V and 8 bases from J, with 11 bases between. CDR3 nucleotide sequence: TGTGCCAGCAGTGACCAGCCCCTCGATGAGCAGTTCTTC. Translating it yields CASSDQPLDEQFF.

This clonotype appeared a single time. This chain uses TRBV3-1 with TRBJ1-1; the match to TRBD1 covers 10 bases. Germline trimming cut 4 bases from V and 6 bases from J; bases unmatched to any gene: 8. CDR1 is LGHDT, CDR2 YNNKEL, per germline (reference sequence). The CDR3 contains 15 residues. CDR3 protein: CASSPVPGQGSEAFF. CDR3 DNA: TGTGCCAGCAGCCCGGTCCCGGGACAGGGGTCTGAAGCTTTCTTT. The complete variable domain, with remaining parts taken from reference TRBV3-1 and TRBJ1-1, reads DTAVSQTPKYLVTQMGNDKSIKCEQNLGHDTMYWYKQDSKKFLKIMFSYNNKELIINETVPNRFSPKSPDKAHLNLHINSLELGDSAVYFCASSPVPGQGSEAFFGQGTRLTVV.